These 2 T cell receptor beta chains were sequenced from one sample in a study of brain T cells in children with intractable seizures. Clones were sequenced by immunoSEQ multiplex PCR, and TCRdb holds only the in-frame ones, with some missing. The sample includes about 76,000 clones, under 95% of them seen just once. This specimen was peripheral blood, taken at surgery. Receptors were obtained from a boy in the first two years of life with tuberous sclerosis and intractable seizures.

The chain carries TRBV25-1 and TRBJ2-1; the match to TRBD2 covers 9 bases. There are 15 residues in the CDR3. Germline assignment: CDR1 MGHDK and CDR2 SYGVNS. With 3 bases clipped from V and 7 bases from J, the junction kept 7 bases outside the gene matches. The CDR3 coding sequence is TGTGCCAGCAGTGATGGGCGGGGGGGCCCAAATGAGCAGTTCTTC. It translates to CASSDGRGGPNEQFF. Combining the CDR3 with reference TRBV25-1 and TRBJ2-1 gives the whole variable domain EADIYQTPRYLVIGTGKKITLECSQTMGHDKMYWYQQDPGMELHLIHYSYGVNSTEKGDLSSESTVSRIRTEHFPLTLESARPSHTSQYLCASSDGRGGPNEQFFGPGTRLTVL.

The rearrangement joins TRBV4-1 to TRBJ2-7; D is possibly TRBD2 (6 bases). Germline lookup yields CDR1 MGHRA and CDR2 YSYEKL. The V and J ends lost 1 base and 1 base respectively, with 17 bases between them. This CDR3 is 17 amino acids long. CDR3 loop: CASSQGPVLAGSYEQYF. The CDR3 coding sequence is TGCGCCAGCAGCCAAGGACCCGTGCTCGCGGGATCCTACGAGCAGTACTTC.